A selection of T cell receptor beta chains follows, all from one sample in a study of cytomegalovirus exposure and HLA in healthy donors. The table came from immunoSEQ multiplex PCR; TCRdb's copy has only in-frame clones and leaves some out. Of 65,000 to 80,000 clones detected, under 85% appear once; the ten largest clones hold approximately 20%. The specimen sequenced was PBMCs. All receptors derive from a woman aged 35 to 49 in good health and CMV-seropositive. Both conserved end residues are part of each CDR3. D genes are given only for firm matches. The size field is filled for only some rows; it gives once, few, many or a size class.

j_gene | abundance | d_gene | v_gene | CDR3nt | CDR3aa
TRBJ1-1 | NA | NA | TRBV7-9 | TGTGCCAGCAGCTTAGAAGTGGCAGAAGCTTTCTTT | CASSLEVAEAFF
TRBJ2-7 | few | TRBD2 | TRBV7-8 | TGTGCCAGCAGCTTAAGGGCGGGAGGATGGGGCGAGCAGTACTTC | CASSLRAGGWGEQYF
TRBJ2-1 | NA | NA | TRBV29-1 | TGCAGCGTTGACAGGGCAACACTACTCAATGAGCAGTTCTTC | CSVDRATLLNEQFF
TRBJ1-5 | NA | TRBD1 | TRBV27 | TGTGCCAGCAGTTTACGGACAGGGTTTGGTACGGTGGGCAATCAGCCCCAGCATTTT | CASSLRTGFGTVGNQPQHF
TRBJ2-2 | NA | TRBD1 | TRBV6-5 | TGTGCCAGCAGGGTACAGGGGTTGTGGGCCGGGGAGCTGTTTTTT | CASRVQGLWAGELFF
TRBJ2-1 | NA | NA | TRBV27 | TGTGCCAGCAGTTTATCGAAGAGTGCTGAGCAGTTCTTC | CASSLSKSAEQFF
TRBJ2-7 | NA | NA | TRBV1 | TGCACCAGCAGCCAGGCGGGAATCAGCTCCTACGAGCAGTACTTC | CTSSQAGISSYEQYF
TRBJ2-3 | once | NA | TRBV9 | TGTGCCAGCAGCGCCACTCCTGCCGATACGCAGTATTTT | CASSATPADTQYF
TRBJ2-1 | few | TRBD2 | TRBV5-6 | TGTGCCAGCTCATTAACAACTAGCGGGTCCTACTCTACTGACAATGAGCAGTTCTTC | CASSLTTSGSYSTDNEQFF
TRBJ2-7 | NA | TRBD2 | TRBV25-1 | TGTGCCAGCAGTGATACTAGCGGGGCCTACGAGCAGTACTTC | CASSDTSGAYEQYF
TRBJ2-1 | NA | TRBD2 | TRBV4-2 | TGTGCCAGCAGCCAGAGGGGAGGGTCCACCTACAATGAGCAGTTCTTC | CASSQRGGSTYNEQFF
TRBJ1-4 | once | NA | TRBV27 | TGTGCCAGCAGTCCGGGTTTGACTAATGAAAAACTGTTTTTT | CASSPGLTNEKLFF
TRBJ1-5 | once | TRBD1 | TRBV19 | TGTGCCAGTAGTCCCCCGGGACAGACTAATCAGCCCCAGCATTTT | CASSPPGQTNQPQHF
TRBJ1-6 | once | NA | TRBV30 | TGTGCCTGGAGTGTAGATATGGCGGCTTATAATTCACCCCTCCACTTT | CAWSVDMAAYNSPLHF
TRBJ2-5 | NA | TRBD2 | TRBV6-1 | TGTGCCAGCAGTGTAGAAGGACTAGCGGGAAGAGAGACCCAGTACTTC | CASSVEGLAGRETQYF
TRBJ2-3 | once | NA | TRBV6-1 | TGTGCCAGCAGGGAGGGAGATACGCAGTATTTT | CASREGDTQYF
TRBJ2-7 | once | NA | TRBV29-1 | TGCAGCGTTAGTGTCTCCAGAGGCGAGCAGTACTTC | CSVSVSRGEQYF
TRBJ1-2 | NA | TRBD1 | TRBV5-1 | TGCGCCAGCAGCTTTGGGACAGGGGCGCCTTGGGGGTATGGCTACACCTTC | CASSFGTGAPWGYGYTF
TRBJ2-5 | once | NA | TRBV5-4 | TGTGCCAGCAGCTTGGGCGGGTCGTGGGGCCAAGAGACCCAGTACTTC | CASSLGGSWGQETQYF
TRBJ2-1 | few | TRBD1 | TRBV16 | TGTGCCAGCAGCCAAAGTCCGACAGGGGGCCAGAATGAGCAGTTCTTC | CASSQSPTGGQNEQFF
TRBJ1-4 | NA | TRBD1 | TRBV30 | TGTGCCTGGAACACAGGGGTTGTCGAAAAACTGTTTTTT | CAWNTGVVEKLFF
TRBJ1-6 | few | TRBD1 | TRBV2 | TGTGCCACCTCGGGACAGTGGAATTCACCCCTCCACTTT | CATSGQWNSPLHF